These 14 T cell receptor beta chains originate from one sample sequenced in a study of control samples from healthy donors and cancer patients. The assay was immunoSEQ multiplex PCR, and TCRdb's table has in-frame clones only and misses some. The sample consists of tens of thousands of clones, roughly 86% of them appearing once. Material: PBMCs. The receptors were gathered from an older woman with lung cancer.

The V call is TRBV12-5, the J call TRBJ2-7; 11 nucleotides line up with TRBD1. V shed 7 bases and J 6 bases; nucleotides not matched to a gene: 8. The CDR3 is 14 residues long. Looked up from germline, CDR1 is LGHNT and CDR2 is FRNRAP. CDR3 loop: CASAGQGAVSEQYF. CDR3 coding DNA: TGTGCTAGTGCCGGACAGGGGGCAGTGAGCGAGCAGTACTTC.

This chain connects TRBV5-1 to TRBJ1-1; 12 bases are shared with TRBD1. V shed 4 bases, J shed 6 bases, and the junction held 16 bases outside the gene matches. This CDR3 has 18 amino acids. Germline V lookup: CDR1 SGHRS, CDR2 YFSETQ. The CDR3 DNA reads TGCGCCAGCAGCAGAGTCCCGGGACAGGGGGCGGTTTCGTCTGAAGCTTTCTTT. Translated: CASSRVPGQGAVSSEAFF.

This chain uses TRBV10-3 with TRBJ2-5, with TRBD1 matching 10 bases. V lost 3 bases to trimming and J lost 3 bases; unmatched junction nucleotides: 1. The germline V gene encodes CDR1 ENHRY and CDR2 SYGVKD. The CDR3 sequence is 14 residues long. CDR3 sequence (DNA): TGTGCCATCAGTGAAGGACAGGGGGAAGAGACCCAGTACTTC. It encodes CAISEGQGEETQYF.

The rearrangement links TRBV15 to TRBJ1-2; D remains unclear. Per germline, CDR1 LNHNV and CDR2 YYDKDF (reference sequence). Trimming removed 5 bases at V and 6 bases at J, with 13 bases between. The CDR3 sequence is 13 residues long. The CDR3 sequence is CATSLGPKDGYTF. The CDR3 bases are TGTGCCACCAGCCTAGGGCCCAAGGATGGCTACACCTTC.

The CDR3: CASSQGGEQFF. For the CDR3, the DNA is TGTGCCAGCAGCCAAGGTGGAGAGCAGTTCTTC. The chain recombines TRBV7-3 with TRBJ2-1; D is ambiguous. CDR3 length: 11 residues. V lost 5 bases, J lost 10 bases, and 9 bases lay in between. Germline V gene lookup returns CDR1 SGHTA and CDR2 FQGTGA.

This rearrangement joins TRBV18 to TRBJ2-5; perhaps TRBD1 as D (5 bases). The germline V gene has CDR1 KGHSH and CDR2 LQKENI. CDR3 length equals 14 residues. Trimming shortened V by 0 bases and J by 1 base, and 6 bases separated the two germline ends. The CDR3 DNA reads as TGTGCCAGCTCACCACCCAGGGCCCAAGAGACCCAGTACTTC. It is translated as CASSPPRAQETQYF.

The chain has TRBV5-6 and TRBJ2-5; no clear D. Trimming pared 1 base from V and 5 bases from J, leaving 18 bases between. CDR1 is SGHDT, CDR2 YYEEEE, per germline. The CDR3 consists of 16 residues. The CDR3 DNA follows: TGTGCCAGCAGCTTGCTGTCTTTGGGCAGGCACGAGACCCAGTACTTC. Residues: CASSLLSLGRHETQYF.

This clone was seen once. The genes are TRBV6-6 and TRBJ2-2, with 12 bases lining up with TRBD1. CDR1 is MNHNY and CDR2 is SVGAGI in the germline V gene (reference sequence). J was trimmed by 5 bases and V by 5 bases; bases with no gene match: 9. The CDR3 spans 17 residues. For the CDR3, the DNA is TGTGCCAGCAGTCAGGCGGGACAGGGGGCGGGTACCGGGGAGCTGTTTTTT. Its protein product is CASSQAGQGAGTGELFF.

This chain links TRBV7-3 with TRBJ1-2, with D possibly TRBD1 on 5 matching bases. The CDR3 contains 11 residues. CDR1 SGHTA and CDR2 FQGTGA come from the germline V gene. V lost 4 bases to trimming and J lost 11 bases, with 11 bases between them. The CDR3 coding sequence is TGTGCCAGCAGCTCGGGGGTCGGATACACCTTC. The encoded protein is CASSSGVGYTF.

This clone is a singleton in its sample. The CDR3 bases are TGTGCCAGCAGCTTGGGCTCCGATGAGCAGTTCTTC. Its protein is CASSLGSDEQFF. The chain employs TRBV7-8 and TRBJ2-1; the D is unclear. The CDR3 has 12 residues. Germline V gene lookup returns CDR1 SGHVS and CDR2 FQNEAQ. Trimming took off 3 bases at V and 8 bases at J, with 8 bases between the two ends.

The gene calls are TRBV5-4 and TRBJ2-7; 7 bases fit TRBD1. The CDR3 extends over 16 amino acids. Trimming at V came to 3 bases and at J to 4 bases, leaving 13 bases not matched to a gene. Germline V gene lookup returns CDR1 SGHNT and CDR2 YYREEE (reference sequence). CDR3 bases: TGTGCCAGCAGCTCCGGCTTGACAGGGAGAGGATACGAGCAGTACTTC. Protein: CASSSGLTGRGYEQYF.

This chain connects TRBV7-9 to TRBJ1-1; D is unresolved. The V end lost 5 bases, the J end lost 3 bases, and 7 bases lay between the germline ends. Germline V gene data show CDR1 as SEHNR and CDR2 as FQNEAQ (reference sequence). The CDR3 is made up of 12 amino acids. The CDR3 reads CASSPHDTEAFF. DNA for the CDR3: TGTGCCAGCAGCCCACACGACACTGAAGCTTTCTTT.

The genes are TRBV28 and TRBJ2-7; 8 positions match TRBD2. The CDR3 length is 13 residues. With 6 bases clipped from V and 0 bases from J, the junction kept 1 base outside the gene matches. Looked up from germline, CDR1 is MDHEN and CDR2 is SYDVKM. The CDR3 DNA reads as TGTGCCAGCAGAAGCGGGAGCTCCTACGAGCAGTACTTC. It specifies CASRSGSSYEQYF.

This clone was detected only once. The V and J genes are TRBV5-6 and TRBJ1-2, with 7 bases matching TRBD1. Trimming removed 3 bases from V and 5 bases from J; junction bases left unmatched: 10. The CDR3 extends over 15 amino acids. Looked up from germline, CDR1 is SGHDT and CDR2 is YYEEEE. CDR3 region: CASSSPTGNLYGYTF. The CDR3, as DNA: TGTGCCAGCAGCTCGCCGACAGGGAACTTGTATGGCTACACCTTC.